This record covers a single T cell receptor beta chain. Its target is not known. The study ran its PCR with 60 Vbeta and 13 Jbeta primers. The protocol was immunoSEQ multiplex PCR, while the TCRdb copy is restricted to in-frame clones and leaves out a portion. This table has approximately 140,000 clones, roughly 79% appearing once. This CDR3 region has 15 residues. Deletions cut 0 bases from V and 4 bases from J, with 12 bases between. The V gene's germline CDR1 is SGHTA and CDR2 FQGNSA. This record belongs to a study of cytomegalovirus exposure and HLA in healthy donors. Overall study findings and caveats: The study dropped some indistinguishable V segments, TRBV6-2 and TRBV6-3 among them.

This TCR came from a woman aged 50 to 60 in good health and CMV-seronegative. This chain connects TRBV7-2 to TRBJ1-1; TRBD1 is a possible D gene (6 bases). The sample consisted of PBMCs. CDR3 DNA: TGTGCCAGCAGCTTAGCGCTTAGGGGGAGCACTGAAGCTTTCTTT. It specifies CASSLALRGSTEAFF.